The rows below give T cell receptor beta chains drawn from one sample of a study of T cells after yellow fever vaccination. One entry per CDR3 protein results from TCRdb running MiXCR on the 5' RACE reads. The sample contains about 150,000 distinct CDR3 sequences, 5.5% to 7.5% of which appear only once. The sample was CD4+ T cells sorted from PBMCs, taken on the day of the first yellow fever vaccination. The receptors were gathered from a young man who received the YFV17D yellow fever vaccine. The CDR3 runs from the conserved cysteine through the conserved F or W. D genes are given only for firm matches. Size is stated for part of the rows, as once, few or many counts, or as a class when the clone is expanded.

v_gene	abundance	j_gene	d_gene	CDR3aa	CDR3nt
TRBV9	many	TRBJ1-2	TRBD1	CASSALRQGGGYTF	TGTGCCAGCAGCGCCCTTCGACAGGGGGGAGGCTACACCTTC
TRBV18	many	TRBJ1-5	-	CASSPPGAQPQHF	TGTGCCAGCTCACCACCGGGGGCCCAGCCCCAGCATTTT
TRBV20-1	many	TRBJ1-1	TRBD1	CSGTGSLNTEAFF	TGCAGTGGGACAGGGTCCTTGAACACTGAAGCTTTCTTT
TRBV6-1	many	TRBJ2-1	TRBD2	CASSELGGGNEQFF	TGTGCCAGCAGTGAATTGGGGGGAGGGAATGAGCAGTTCTTC
TRBV20-1	-	TRBJ2-3	TRBD2	CSAKAGGHTDTQYF	TGCAGTGCTAAGGCGGGGGGTCACACAGATACGCAGTATTTT
TRBV18	-	TRBJ1-3	-	CASSPNREFAGNTIYF	TGTGCCAGCTCACCGAATAGGGAATTCGCTGGAAACACCATATATTTT
TRBV20-1	many	TRBJ2-3	TRBD1	CSAAARGQADTQYF	TGCAGTGCTGCGGCCAGGGGGCAGGCAGATACGCAGTATTTT
TRBV20-1	few	TRBJ1-2	-	CSARGSTNYGYTF	TGCAGTGCTAGAGGGTCCACTAACTATGGCTACACCTTC
TRBV4-3	few	TRBJ1-1	-	CASSPTRQHHTEAFF	TGCGCCAGCAGCCCGACTAGACAGCACCACACTGAAGCTTTCTTT
TRBV27	many	TRBJ2-1	-	CASSQPTSRRGCNEQFF	TGTGCCAGCAGCCAACCAACTTCTAGGCGGGGTTGTAATGAGCAGTTCTTC
TRBV28	few	TRBJ2-1	TRBD1	CASSLATGGRYNEQFF	TGTGCCAGCAGTTTAGCGACAGGGGGGCGATACAATGAGCAGTTCTTC
TRBV5-1	-	TRBJ2-5	TRBD1	CASSHDRGWKTQYF	TGCGCCAGCAGCCACGACAGGGGATGGAAGACCCAGTACTTC
TRBV18	few	TRBJ1-3	-	CASSPATGGSGNTIYF	TGTGCCAGCTCCCCCGCCACGGGGGGCTCTGGAAACACCATATATTTT
TRBV4-3	-	TRBJ2-1	TRBD1	CASSPRQGSPNEQFF	TGCGCCAGCAGCCCCAGACAGGGGAGTCCTAATGAGCAGTTCTTC
TRBV5-4	few	TRBJ1-4	-	CASSQSDEKLFF	TGTGCCAGCAGCCAATCCGATGAAAAACTGTTTTTT
TRBV18	few	TRBJ1-2	TRBD1	CASSPQRTGGGGYTF	TGTGCCAGCTCACCGCAGAGGACAGGGGGAGGTGGCTACACCTTC
TRBV7-9	many	TRBJ2-5	-	CASRQPTGKETQYF	TGTGCCAGCAGACAACCGACTGGAAAAGAGACCCAGTACTTC
TRBV10-2	many	TRBJ1-2	-	CASSGPIGTLGGYTF	TGCGCCAGCAGTGGCCCGATCGGGACTCTAGGTGGCTACACCTTC
TRBV5-1	-	TRBJ2-2	-	CASSLKDWGTGELFF	TGCGCCAGCAGCTTGAAGGACTGGGGAACCGGGGAGCTGTTTTTT
TRBV6-1	-	TRBJ1-4	-	CASSDWGWEKLFF	TGTGCCAGCAGTGACTGGGGGTGGGAAAAACTGTTTTTT
TRBV20-1	many	TRBJ2-1	-	CSARTPGVNEQFF	TGCAGTGCTCGAACCCCAGGGGTGAATGAGCAGTTCTTC
TRBV7-2	few	TRBJ2-7	TRBD1	CASSLAVSQGNEQYF	TGTGCCAGCAGTTTGGCCGTTTCACAGGGGAACGAGCAGTACTTC